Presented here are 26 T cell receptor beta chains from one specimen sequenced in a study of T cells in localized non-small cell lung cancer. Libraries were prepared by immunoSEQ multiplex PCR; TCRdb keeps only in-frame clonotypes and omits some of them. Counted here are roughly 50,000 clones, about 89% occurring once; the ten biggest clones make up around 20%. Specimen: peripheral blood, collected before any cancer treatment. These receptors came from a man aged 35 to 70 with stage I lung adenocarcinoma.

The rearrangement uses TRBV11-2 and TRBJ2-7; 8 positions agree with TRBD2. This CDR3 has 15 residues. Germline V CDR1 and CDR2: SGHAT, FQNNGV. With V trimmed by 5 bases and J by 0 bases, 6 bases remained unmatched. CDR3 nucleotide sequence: TGTGCCAGCAGCCCCCGACTAGCGCGCTCCTACGAGCAGTACTTC. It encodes CASSPRLARSYEQYF.

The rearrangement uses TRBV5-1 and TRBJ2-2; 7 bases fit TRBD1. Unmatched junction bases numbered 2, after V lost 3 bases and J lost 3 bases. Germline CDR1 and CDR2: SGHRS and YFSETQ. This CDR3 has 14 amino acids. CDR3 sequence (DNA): TGCGCCAGCAGCTCGCAGGGGGACACCGGGGAGCTGTTTTTT. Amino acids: CASSSQGDTGELFF.

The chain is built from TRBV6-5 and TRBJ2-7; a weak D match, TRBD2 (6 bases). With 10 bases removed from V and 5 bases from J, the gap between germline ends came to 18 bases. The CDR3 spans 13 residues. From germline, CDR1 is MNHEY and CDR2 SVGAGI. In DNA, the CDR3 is TGTGCCAATCAGGGAGGTGGGAGGAACGAGCAGTACTTC. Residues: CANQGGGRNEQYF.

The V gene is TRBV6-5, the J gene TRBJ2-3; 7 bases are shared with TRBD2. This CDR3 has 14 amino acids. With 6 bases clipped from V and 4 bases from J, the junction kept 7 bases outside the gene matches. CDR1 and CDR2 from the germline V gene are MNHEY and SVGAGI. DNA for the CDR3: TGTGCCAGCAGCCAGAACGGGAGGTCAGATACGCAGTATTTT. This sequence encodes CASSQNGRSDTQYF.

CDR3 sequence reads: CASSQDRGSAAVNTGELFF. CDR3 nucleotide sequence: TGCGCCAGCAGCCAAGATAGGGGGTCAGCAGCGGTGAACACCGGGGAGCTGTTTTTT. The chain has TRBV4-3 and TRBJ2-2, with D possibly matching TRBD1 (6 bases). The CDR3 has 19 amino acids. Trimming cost V 0 bases and J 1 base, with 18 bases left between them. The germline V gene encodes CDR1 LGHNA and CDR2 YSLEER.

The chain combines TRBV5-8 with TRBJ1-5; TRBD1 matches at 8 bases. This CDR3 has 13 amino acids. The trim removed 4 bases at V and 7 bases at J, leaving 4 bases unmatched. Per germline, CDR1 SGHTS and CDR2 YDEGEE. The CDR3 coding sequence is TGTGCCAGCAGCCTAGGACAGGGCCAGCCCCAGCATTTT. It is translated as CASSLGQGQPQHF. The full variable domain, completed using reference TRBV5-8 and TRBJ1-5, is EAGVTQSPTHLIKTRGQQATLRCSPISGHTSVYWYQQALGLGLQFLLWYDEGEERNRGNFPPRFSGRQFPNYSSELNVNALELEDSALYLCASSLGQGQPQHFGDGTRLSIL.

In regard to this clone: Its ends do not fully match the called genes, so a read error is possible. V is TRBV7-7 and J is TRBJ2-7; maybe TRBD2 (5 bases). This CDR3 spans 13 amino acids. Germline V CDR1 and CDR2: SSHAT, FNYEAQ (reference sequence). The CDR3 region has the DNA TGTGCTAGCAGCTTAGCGACGGGCCTCGAGCAGTACTTC. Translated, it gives CASSLATGLEQYF.

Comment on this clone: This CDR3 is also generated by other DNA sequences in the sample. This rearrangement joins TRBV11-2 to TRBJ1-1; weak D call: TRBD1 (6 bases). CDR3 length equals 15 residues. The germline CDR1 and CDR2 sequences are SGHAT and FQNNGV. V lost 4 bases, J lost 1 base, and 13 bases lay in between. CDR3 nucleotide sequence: TGTGCCAGCAGCTCCCGGGGGGCGGGGAACACTGAAGCTTTCTTT. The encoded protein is CASSSRGAGNTEAFF. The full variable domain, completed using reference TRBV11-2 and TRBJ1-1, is EAGVAQSPRYKIIEKRQSVAFWCNPISGHATLYWYQQILGQGPKLLIQFQNNGVVDDSQLPKDRFSAERLKGVDSTLKIQPAKLEDSAVYLCASSSRGAGNTEAFFGQGTRLTVV.

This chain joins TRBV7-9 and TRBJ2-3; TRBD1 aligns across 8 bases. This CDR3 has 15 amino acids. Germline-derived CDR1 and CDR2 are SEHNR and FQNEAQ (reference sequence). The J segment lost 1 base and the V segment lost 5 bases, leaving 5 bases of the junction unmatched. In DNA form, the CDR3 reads TGTGCCAGCAGCCATCAGGACAGGGGCACAGATACGCAGTATTTT. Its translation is CASSHQDRGTDTQYF. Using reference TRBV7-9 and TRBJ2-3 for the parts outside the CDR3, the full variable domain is DTGVSQNPRHKITKRGQNVTFRCDPISEHNRLYWYRQTLGQGPEFLTYFQNEAQLEKSRLLSDRFSAERPKGSFSTLEIQRTEQGDSAMYLCASSHQDRGTDTQYFGPGTRLTVL.

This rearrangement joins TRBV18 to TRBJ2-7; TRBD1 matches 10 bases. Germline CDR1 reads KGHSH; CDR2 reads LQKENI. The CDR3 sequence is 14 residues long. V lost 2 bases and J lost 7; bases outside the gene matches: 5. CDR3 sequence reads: CASSPGTGAREQYF. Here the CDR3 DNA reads TGTGCCAGCTCACCAGGGACAGGGGCACGGGAGCAGTACTTC. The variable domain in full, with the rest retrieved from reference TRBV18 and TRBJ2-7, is NAGVMQNPRHLVRRRGQEARLRCSPMKGHSHVYWYRQLPEEGLKFMVYLQKENIIDESGMPKERFSAEFPKEGPSILRIQQVVRGDSAAYFCASSPGTGAREQYFGPGTRLTVT.

In nucleotides, the CDR3 is TGCGCCAAACCTCGGCCTCTAGCGGGAGGGCCCTACGAGCAGTACTTC. Translating it yields CAKPRPLAGGPYEQYF. The chain links TRBV10-1 to TRBJ2-7, with TRBD2 matching 12 bases. Germline V lookup: CDR1 WNHNN, CDR2 SYGVQD (reference sequence). This CDR3 contains 16 residues. V lost 10 bases, J lost 2 bases, and 12 bases stayed unmatched.

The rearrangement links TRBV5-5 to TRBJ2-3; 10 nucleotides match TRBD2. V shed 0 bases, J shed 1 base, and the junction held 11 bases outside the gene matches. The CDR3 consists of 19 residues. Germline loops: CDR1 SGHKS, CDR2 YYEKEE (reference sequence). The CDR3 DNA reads TGTGCCAGCAGCTTGGCTCTCAGACGCGGGACTAGCGGCACAGATACGCAGTATTTT. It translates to CASSLALRRGTSGTDTQYF.

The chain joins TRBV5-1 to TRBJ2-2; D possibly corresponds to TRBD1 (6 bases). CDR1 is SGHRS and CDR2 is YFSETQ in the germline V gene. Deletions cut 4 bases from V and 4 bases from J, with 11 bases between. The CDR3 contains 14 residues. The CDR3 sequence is CASSQQGTTGELFF. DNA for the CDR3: TGCGCCAGCAGCCAACAGGGTACCACCGGGGAGCTGTTTTTT.

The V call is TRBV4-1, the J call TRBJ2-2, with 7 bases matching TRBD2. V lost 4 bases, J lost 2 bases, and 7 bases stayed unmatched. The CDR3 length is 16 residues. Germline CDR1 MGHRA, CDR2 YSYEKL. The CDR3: CASSPRLALNTGELFF. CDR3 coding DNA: TGCGCCAGCAGCCCCCGACTAGCTCTAAACACCGGGGAGCTGTTTTTT.

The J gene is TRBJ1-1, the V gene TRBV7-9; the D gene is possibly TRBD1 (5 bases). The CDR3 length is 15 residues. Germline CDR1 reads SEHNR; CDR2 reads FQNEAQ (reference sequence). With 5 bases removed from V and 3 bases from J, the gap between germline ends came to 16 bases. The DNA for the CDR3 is TGTGCCAGCAGCCCCCCAGTAAAAGGGGACACTGAAGCTTTCTTT. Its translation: CASSPPVKGDTEAFF. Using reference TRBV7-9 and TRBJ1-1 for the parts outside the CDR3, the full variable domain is DTGVSQNPRHKITKRGQNVTFRCDPISEHNRLYWYRQTLGQGPEFLTYFQNEAQLEKSRLLSDRFSAERPKGSFSTLEIQRTEQGDSAMYLCASSPPVKGDTEAFFGQGTRLTVV.

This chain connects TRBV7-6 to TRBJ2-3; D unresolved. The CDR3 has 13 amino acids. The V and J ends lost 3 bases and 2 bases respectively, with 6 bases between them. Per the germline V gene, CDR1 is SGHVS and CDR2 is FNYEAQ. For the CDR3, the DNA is TGTGCCAGCAGCTTTGACACCACAGATACGCAGTATTTT. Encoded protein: CASSFDTTDTQYF. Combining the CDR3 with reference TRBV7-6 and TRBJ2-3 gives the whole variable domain GAGVSQSPRYKVTKRGQDVALRCDPISGHVSLYWYRQALGQGPEFLTYFNYEAQQDKSGLPNDRFSAERPEGSISTLTIQRTEQRDSAMYRCASSFDTTDTQYFGPGTRLTVL.

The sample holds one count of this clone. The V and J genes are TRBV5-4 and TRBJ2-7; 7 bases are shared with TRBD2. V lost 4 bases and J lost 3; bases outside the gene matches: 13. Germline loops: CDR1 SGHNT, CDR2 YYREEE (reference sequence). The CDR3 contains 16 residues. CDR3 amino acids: CASSGEGSRSNYEQYF. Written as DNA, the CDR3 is TGTGCCAGCAGCGGGGAGGGGAGCCGCTCGAACTACGAGCAGTACTTC.

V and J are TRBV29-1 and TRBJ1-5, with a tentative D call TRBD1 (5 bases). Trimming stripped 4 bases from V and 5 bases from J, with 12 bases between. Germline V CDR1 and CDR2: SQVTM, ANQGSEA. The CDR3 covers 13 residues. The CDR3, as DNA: TGCAGCGTTGGCCGGGGAGGGGATCAGCCCCAGCATTTT. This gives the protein CSVGRGGDQPQHF.

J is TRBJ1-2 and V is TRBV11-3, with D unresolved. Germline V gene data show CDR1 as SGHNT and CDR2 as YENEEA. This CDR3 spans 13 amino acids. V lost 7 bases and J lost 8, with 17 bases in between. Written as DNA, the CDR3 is TGTGCCAGCACTCGTCGTGGGGAGCTAGGCTACACCTTC. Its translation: CASTRRGELGYTF. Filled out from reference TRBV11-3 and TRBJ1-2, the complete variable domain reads EAGVVQSPRYKIIEKKQPVAFWCNPISGHNTLYWYLQNLGQGPELLIRYENEEAVDDSQLPKDRFSAERLKGVDSTLKIQPAELGDSAVYLCASTRRGELGYTFGSGTRLTVV.

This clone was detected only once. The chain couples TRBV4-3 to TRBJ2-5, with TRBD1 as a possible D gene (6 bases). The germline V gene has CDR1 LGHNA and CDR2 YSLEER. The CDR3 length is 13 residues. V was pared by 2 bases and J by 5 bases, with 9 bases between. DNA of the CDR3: TGCGCCAGCAGCCAAACAGGGACGGAGACCCAGTACTTC. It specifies CASSQTGTETQYF.

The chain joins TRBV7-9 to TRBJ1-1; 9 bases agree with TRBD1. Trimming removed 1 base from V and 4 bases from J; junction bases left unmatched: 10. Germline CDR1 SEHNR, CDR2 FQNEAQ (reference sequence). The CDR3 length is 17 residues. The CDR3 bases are TGTGCCAGCAGCTTAGTGGTCCTGGGACAGGGCAGCACTGAAGCTTTCTTT. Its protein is CASSLVVLGQGSTEAFF.

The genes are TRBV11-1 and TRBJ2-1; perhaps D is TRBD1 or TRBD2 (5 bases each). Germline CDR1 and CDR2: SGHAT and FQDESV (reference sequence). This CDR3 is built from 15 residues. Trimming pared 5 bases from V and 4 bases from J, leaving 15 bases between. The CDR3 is CASSPMGVPYNEQFF. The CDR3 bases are TGTGCCAGCAGCCCCATGGGGGTTCCATACAATGAGCAGTTCTTC.

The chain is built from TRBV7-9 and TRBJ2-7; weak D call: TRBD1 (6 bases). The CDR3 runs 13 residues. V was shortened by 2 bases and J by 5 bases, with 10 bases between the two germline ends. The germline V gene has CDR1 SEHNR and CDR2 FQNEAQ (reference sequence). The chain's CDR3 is CASSLSGVHEQYF. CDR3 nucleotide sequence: TGTGCCAGCAGCTTATCAGGGGTTCACGAGCAGTACTTC.

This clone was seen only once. Here the CDR3 reads CASSSGRRGEAFF. CDR3 DNA: TGCGCCAGCAGCTCGGGCCGGAGGGGCGAAGCTTTCTTT. The rearrangement links TRBV5-1 to TRBJ1-1, with D possibly matching TRBD1 (5 bases). Trimming took 3 bases from V and 8 from J, leaving 14 bases between them. CDR3 length: 13 amino acids. The germline CDR1 and CDR2 sequences are SGHRS and YFSETQ.

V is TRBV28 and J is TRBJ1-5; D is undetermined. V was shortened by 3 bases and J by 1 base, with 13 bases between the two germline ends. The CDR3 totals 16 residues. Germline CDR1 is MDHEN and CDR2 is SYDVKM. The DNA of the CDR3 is TGTGCCAGCAGTTTGATAAGATTGGCGAGCAATCAGCCCCAGCATTTT. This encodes CASSLIRLASNQPQHF.

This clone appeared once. The CDR3 spells CASSLELSAEAFF. CDR3 coding DNA: TGTGCCAGCAGCTTAGAACTCTCCGCTGAAGCTTTCTTT. The V and J genes are TRBV7-8 and TRBJ1-1, with D uncertain. Germline CDR1 reads SGHVS; CDR2 reads FQNEAQ. Trimming removed 1 base from V and 6 bases from J, with 9 bases in between. The CDR3 runs 13 residues. The whole variable domain, filled in from reference TRBV7-8 and TRBJ1-1, reads GAGVSQSPRYKVAKRGQDVALRCDPISGHVSLFWYQQALGQGPEFLTYFQNEAQLDKSGLPSDRFFAERPEGSVSTLKIQRTQQEDSAVYLCASSLELSAEAFFGQGTRLTVV.